A selection of T cell receptor beta chains follows, all from one sample in a study of cytomegalovirus exposure and HLA in healthy donors. Produced via immunoSEQ multiplex PCR; TCRdb's table is partial and in-frame only. Of 68,000 or so clones listed, around 80% are singletons. Sequenced: PBMCs. These receptors came from a woman in her twenties or thirties in good health and CMV-seronegative. Both conserved end residues are part of each CDR3. A D gene is named only where the DNA matches it firmly. Clone size is shown for a subset of rows, as once, few, many or a class of expanded clone.

D gene,clone size,J gene,V gene,CDR3 protein,CDR3 DNA
-,-,TRBJ2-7,TRBV21-1,CASSKDLGGDSYEQYF,TGTGCCAGCAGCAAAGATTTAGGGGGGGACTCCTACGAGCAGTACTTC
-,-,TRBJ1-1,TRBV27,CASRYHAPGDTEAFF,TGTGCCAGCCGGTATCATGCCCCGGGAGACACTGAAGCTTTCTTT
TRBD1,-,TRBJ2-7,TRBV28,CASSFQPGQGYYEQYF,TGTGCCAGCAGTTTTCAACCGGGACAGGGGTATTACGAGCAGTACTTC
TRBD2,-,TRBJ2-3,TRBV7-2,CASSSRLAGGTQYF,TGTGCCAGCAGCTCCCGACTAGCGGGGGGTACGCAGTATTTT
-,-,TRBJ2-7,TRBV20-1,CSGLLSYEQYF,TGCAGTGGACTGCTCTCCTACGAGCAGTACTTC
-,-,TRBJ2-2,TRBV30,CAWSVLGHGELFF,TGTGCCTGGAGTGTACTAGGTCACGGGGAGCTGTTTTTT
TRBD2,-,TRBJ2-3,TRBV4-2,CASSRARTSGSTDTQYF,TGTGCCAGCAGCCGCGCACGGACTAGCGGCAGCACAGATACGCAGTATTTT
TRBD2,-,TRBJ2-1,TRBV29-1,CSVGGERGASFNEQFF,TGCAGCGTAGGAGGGGAGCGGGGGGCATCCTTTAATGAGCAGTTCTTC
-,-,TRBJ2-7,TRBV5-1,CASSRTSPGEQYF,TGCGCCAGCAGCCGCACGTCTCCGGGCGAGCAGTACTTC
-,-,TRBJ1-2,TRBV30,CAWRGAGYGYTF,TGTGCCTGGCGGGGGGCAGGTTATGGCTACACCTTC
-,once,TRBJ2-1,TRBV4-2,CASSQGSIGVVGEQFF,TGTGCCAGCAGCCAAGGGTCGATAGGGGTAGTTGGTGAGCAGTTCTTC
-,-,TRBJ2-1,TRBV11-2,CASSLGPEYFEQFF,TGTGCCAGCAGCTTAGGACCGGAGTACTTTGAGCAGTTCTTC
-,-,TRBJ2-1,TRBV21-1,CASSTAGQYNEQFF,TGTGCCAGCAGCACCGCAGGACAGTACAATGAGCAGTTCTTC
-,-,TRBJ1-1,TRBV23-1,CASTSRGGDGTEAFF,TGCGCCAGCACCTCCCGCGGGGGGGATGGGACTGAAGCTTTCTTT
TRBD2,-,TRBJ2-2,TRBV30,CAWRGTSGRSWTGELFF,TGTGCCTGGAGAGGGACTAGCGGGAGAAGTTGGACCGGGGAGCTGTTTTTT
TRBD1,-,TRBJ2-1,TRBV18,CASSRDRDGEQFF,TGTGCCAGCTCACGGGACAGGGATGGTGAGCAGTTCTTC
-,-,TRBJ1-2,TRBV14,CASSQDFGGGYTF,TGTGCCAGCAGCCAAGACTTCGGGGGTGGCTACACCTTC
-,-,TRBJ2-2,TRBV2,CASSERRGNTGELFF,TGTGCCAGCAGTGAAAGGCGGGGGAACACCGGGGAGCTGTTTTTT
TRBD2,-,TRBJ2-7,TRBV27,CAPTSSGSRRVLFEHYEQYF,TGTGCCCCCACGAGTAGCGGGAGTCGAAGAGTTCTTTTCGAACACTACGAGCAGTACTTC
-,-,TRBJ2-7,TRBV30,CAWKPGHTYEQYF,TGTGCCTGGAAACCGGGACATACCTACGAGCAGTACTTC
TRBD1,few,TRBJ1-4,TRBV28,CASRLSGGLNEKLFF,TGTGCCAGCAGGCTTTCAGGGGGTCTAAATGAAAAACTGTTTTTT
-,-,TRBJ1-4,TRBV2,CASSLTGRNEKLFF,TGTGCCAGCAGCCTCACAGGGCGGAATGAAAAACTGTTTTTT
-,-,TRBJ2-3,TRBV19,CASSIPSGDDDTQYF,TGTGCCAGTAGTATTCCATCAGGGGATGACGATACGCAGTATTTT
TRBD2,once,TRBJ2-7,TRBV30,CAWSGELAGGYYEQYF,TGTGCCTGGAGTGGGGAACTAGCGGGGGGGTACTACGAGCAGTACTTC
TRBD1,-,TRBJ2-7,TRBV5-1,CASSQTYGQVYEQYF,TGCGCCAGCAGCCAAACCTACGGACAGGTCTACGAGCAGTACTTC
TRBD1,-,TRBJ2-3,TRBV7-2,CASSRRRGGQGSTDTQYF,TGTGCCAGCAGTCGCCGAAGAGGAGGACAGGGATCTACAGATACGCAGTATTTT
TRBD2,-,TRBJ2-7,TRBV5-1,CASSFGGDEQYF,TGCGCCAGCAGCTTCGGGGGGGACGAGCAGTACTTC
-,-,TRBJ2-5,TRBV9,CASSPEWGSQETQYF,TGTGCCAGCAGCCCCGAGTGGGGCAGCCAAGAGACCCAGTACTTC
TRBD2,few,TRBJ2-3,TRBV19,CASTTGLWDTQYF,TGTGCCAGTACAACGGGACTATGGGATACGCAGTATTTT
-,-,TRBJ1-2,TRBV5-1,CASSREKGDYGYTF,TGCGCCAGCAGCCGGGAAAAAGGAGACTATGGCTACACCTTC
TRBD2,once,TRBJ2-1,TRBV29-1,CSVAGTSLQFF,TGCAGCGTGGCCGGGACTAGTTTACAGTTCTTC
-,once,TRBJ2-5,TRBV6-5,CASSYSYTTSQYF,TGTGCCAGCAGTTACTCTTATACTACGAGTCAGTACTTC
TRBD2,once,TRBJ2-1,TRBV9,CASSVLAGDNEQFF,TGTGCCAGCAGCGTACTAGCGGGGGATAATGAGCAGTTCTTC
TRBD1,-,TRBJ1-2,TRBV29-1,CSVATGGNGYTF,TGCAGCGTTGCCACAGGGGGGAACGGCTACACCTTC
-,-,TRBJ2-2,TRBV19,CASSIGEYDTGELFF,TGTGCCAGTAGTATTGGGGAGTACGACACCGGGGAGCTGTTTTTT
-,-,TRBJ2-7,TRBV6-5,CASRGEALTYEQYF,TGTGCCAGCCGCGGCGAAGCGTTAACCTACGAGCAGTACTTC
TRBD1,-,TRBJ1-3,TRBV2,CASSETGGVGNTIYF,TGTGCCAGCAGTGAGACAGGGGGCGTTGGAAACACCATATATTTT
TRBD2,-,TRBJ2-2,TRBV4-3,CASSQDALAGGHTGELFF,TGCGCCAGCAGCCAAGATGCCCTAGCGGGAGGTCACACCGGGGAGCTGTTTTTT
-,-,TRBJ1-1,TRBV5-4,CASYRRGTEAFF,TGTGCCAGCTACCGCAGGGGCACTGAAGCTTTCTTT
-,-,TRBJ1-6,TRBV6-5,CASSPWTGFNSPLHF,TGTGCCAGCAGCCCCTGGACGGGATTTAATTCACCCCTCCACTTT
TRBD1,-,TRBJ2-2,TRBV6-6,CASSFGQGGAGELFF,TGTGCCAGCAGTTTCGGACAGGGCGGGGCCGGGGAGCTGTTTTTT
TRBD1,-,TRBJ2-7,TRBV6-5,CASRTDRGHYEQYF,TGTGCCAGCAGAACCGACAGGGGACACTACGAGCAGTACTTC
-,-,TRBJ1-1,TRBV30,CAWSYTGNTEAFF,TGTGCCTGGAGTTATACAGGGAACACTGAAGCTTTCTTT
TRBD1,-,TRBJ1-2,TRBV29-1,CSVARGTGVPGYTF,TGCAGCGTTGCCCGAGGGACAGGGGTTCCTGGCTACACCTTC
-,-,TRBJ2-7,TRBV9,CASSGIGGATYEQYF,TGTGCCAGCAGCGGAATTGGTGGGGCTACCTACGAGCAGTACTTC
-,-,TRBJ1-6,TRBV28,CASSLYAADNSPLHF,TGTGCCAGCAGTTTATATGCTGCGGATAATTCACCCCTCCACTTT
TRBD1,-,TRBJ1-1,TRBV29-1,CSASSGGTEAFF,TGCAGCGCTAGCTCAGGGGGCACTGAAGCTTTCTTT
TRBD2,-,TRBJ2-7,TRBV30,CAWRTSGSYEQYF,TGTGCCTGGAGGACTAGCGGGAGCTACGAGCAGTACTTC
-,-,TRBJ1-5,TRBV9,CASSVAPGNQPQHF,TGTGCCAGCAGCGTAGCTCCGGGGAACCAGCCCCAGCATTTT
TRBD2,-,TRBJ2-7,TRBV2,CASGLTSGLSYEQYF,TGTGCCAGCGGACTGACTAGCGGACTTTCCTACGAGCAGTACTTC
-,-,TRBJ1-5,TRBV7-6,CASTAGGGQPQHF,TGTGCCAGCACCGCAGGTGGAGGTCAGCCCCAGCATTTT
TRBD2,-,TRBJ2-3,TRBV2,CASSAGLAGADTQYF,TGTGCCAGCAGTGCTGGACTAGCGGGTGCAGATACGCAGTATTTT
-,-,TRBJ2-1,TRBV7-3,CASSLGGGVVDEQFF,TGTGCCAGCAGCTTAGGTGGCGGGGTGGTGGATGAGCAGTTCTTC
TRBD1,-,TRBJ2-1,TRBV10-3,CAISQQGYNEQFF,TGTGCCATCAGCCAACAGGGGTACAATGAGCAGTTCTTC
TRBD2,-,TRBJ2-7,TRBV4-1,CAGSQAGTSGYEQYF,TGCGCCGGCAGCCAAGCCGGGACTAGCGGGTACGAGCAGTACTTC
-,-,TRBJ1-5,TRBV6-1,CASSERGSSNQPQHF,TGTGCCAGCAGTGAAAGAGGTAGCAGCAATCAGCCCCAGCATTTT
TRBD2,-,TRBJ2-5,TRBV7-2,CASGLTSGRRETQYF,TGTGCCAGCGGACTGACTAGCGGGAGGCGGGAGACCCAGTACTTC
-,-,TRBJ2-1,TRBV30,CAWSPGLANEQFF,TGTGCCTGGAGCCCAGGTCTTGCCAATGAGCAGTTCTTC
TRBD1,-,TRBJ2-7,TRBV30,CAWTLTGSSGEQYF,TGTGCCTGGACCTTGACAGGGAGTTCTGGGGAGCAGTACTTC